This T cell receptor beta chain was found in a study of OX40 agonist ivuxolimab in advanced cancers. Study summary: Dosing consisted of intravenous ivuxolimab at 0.01 to 10 mg/kg every 2 weeks.

The protocol was immunoSEQ multiplex PCR, while the TCRdb copy is restricted to in-frame clones and leaves out a portion. The sample records roughly 10,000 clones, 88% being singletons. The V and J ends lost 5 bases and 1 base respectively, with 11 bases between them. This CDR3 comprises 15 residues. Germline lookup yields CDR1 MDHEN and CDR2 SYDVKM. On this clone itself: Its antigen remains unidentified.

Study results and caveats: Nonresponders, in some cases, also had low normalized T-cell clonal expansion.

The chain uses TRBV28 and TRBJ2-2; no reliable D call. The material was CD4+ or CD8+ T cells sorted from blood, obtained in a trial of the OX40 agonist ivuxolimab. The TCR originated in an adult with an advanced solid tumor such as melanoma, head and neck, liver or kidney cancer. CDR3 sequence (DNA): TGTGCCAGCAGTCCCCACGGATGGAACACCGGGGAGCTGTTTTTT. It codes for CASSPHGWNTGELFF.